These 17 T cell receptor beta chains came from one sample sequenced in a study of blood T cell repertoires in COVID-19. The table came from immunoSEQ multiplex PCR; TCRdb's copy has only in-frame clones and leaves some out. Here the sample spans 71,000 or so clones, roughly 80% being singletons. The sequencing input was peripheral blood. Receptors were obtained from a man aged 70 or older with acute or convalescent COVID-19.

This sequence joins TRBV19 and TRBJ1-1; 9 positions agree with TRBD1. Looked up from germline, CDR1 is LNHDA and CDR2 is SQIVND (reference sequence). The CDR3 totals 15 residues. V trimming: 5 bases; J trimming: 7 bases; junction bases outside the gene matches: 11. The CDR3 region is CASSLSRDRVGEAFF. The DNA for the CDR3 is TGTGCCAGTAGTCTAAGCCGGGACAGGGTCGGTGAAGCTTTCTTT.

The CDR3 DNA is TGTGCCAGCAGTTCATATCTGGGCAGGGGTACTGGAAGGACTGAAGCTTTCTTT. It is translated as CASSSYLGRGTGRTEAFF. The chain links TRBV28 to TRBJ1-1; D possibly corresponds to TRBD1 (6 bases). CDR3 size: 18 residues. V was clipped by 4 bases and J by 5 bases, with 26 bases between them. Per germline, CDR1 MDHEN and CDR2 SYDVKM. Combining the CDR3 with reference TRBV28 and TRBJ1-1 gives the whole variable domain DVKVTQSSRYLVKRTGEKVFLECVQDMDHENMFWYRQDPGLGLRLIYFSYDVKMKEKGDIPEGYSVSREKKERFSLILESASTNQTSMYLCASSSYLGRGTGRTEAFFGQGTRLTVV.

The rearrangement joins TRBV5-1 to TRBJ1-1; 9 bases are a match to TRBD1. CDR1 is SGHRS and CDR2 is YFSETQ in the germline V gene. V was clipped by 3 bases and J by 6 bases; unmatched bases: 12. This CDR3 has 16 amino acids. The CDR3 DNA is TGCGCCAGCAGCTACTCAGTGGGACAGGGAGGAGCTGAAGCTTTCTTT. This codes for CASSYSVGQGGAEAFF.

This chain links TRBV9 with TRBJ2-4; TRBD1 matches at 10 bases. The CDR3 runs to 16 residues. V was pared by 2 bases and J by 7 bases, with 9 bases of the junction left unmatched. Germline V gene data show CDR1 as SGDLS and CDR2 as YYNGEE. CDR3 in DNA: TGTGCCAGCAGCGTTTCCGGGACAGGGGTCGTGAACATTCAGTACTTC. Amino acids: CASSVSGTGVVNIQYF.

This chain connects TRBV5-1 to TRBJ2-1; tentative D call: TRBD1 (5 bases). Germline loops: CDR1 SGHRS, CDR2 YFSETQ. Trimming pared 0 bases from V and 2 bases from J, leaving 6 bases between. CDR3 size: 14 residues. The CDR3 loop reads CASSLAGTYNEQFF. CDR3 bases: TGCGCCAGCAGCTTGGCAGGGACCTACAATGAGCAGTTCTTC.

J is TRBJ1-2 and V is TRBV28, with 8 bases lining up with TRBD1. The V segment lost 5 bases and the J segment 4 bases; nucleotides outside the gene matches: 3. CDR3 length equals 13 residues. From germline, CDR1 is MDHEN and CDR2 SYDVKM. CDR3 sequence reads: CASSPDRGYGYTF. CDR3 sequence (DNA): TGTGCCAGCAGTCCAGACAGGGGCTATGGCTACACCTTC.

The rearrangement links TRBV7-2 to TRBJ2-7; 7 nucleotides line up with TRBD2. CDR1 SGHTA and CDR2 FQGNSA come from the germline V gene. The CDR3 length is 14 residues. Trimming removed 6 bases from V and 1 base from J; junction bases left unmatched: 6. The CDR3 bases are TGTGCCAGCAGGAAAAGCGGGGCATCCTACGAGCAGTACTTC. This gives the protein CASRKSGASYEQYF.

J is TRBJ2-3 and V is TRBV11-3; D remains ambiguous. CDR1 and CDR2 from the germline V gene are SGHNT and YENEEA. V gave up 4 bases and J gave up 6 bases, with 11 bases separating them. The CDR3 sequence is 13 residues long. For the CDR3, the DNA is TGTGCCAGCAGCTCAAATAGCCGGGATACGCAGTATTTT. It specifies CASSSNSRDTQYF.

There are a few counts of this clone. The chain joins TRBV13 to TRBJ1-1; no firm D call. In germline, CDR1 is PRHDT, CDR2 FYEKMQ (reference sequence). The V gene lost 8 bases and the J gene lost 5 bases, with 12 bases spanning the gap. This CDR3 is 12 amino acids long. CDR3 coding DNA: TGTGCCAGCTCCCATCCGGGGACTGAAGCTTTCTTT. The encoded protein is CASSHPGTEAFF.

CDR3 loop: CASSLVSGNTEAFF. CDR3 DNA: TGTGCCAGCAGTTTAGTATCAGGGAACACTGAAGCTTTCTTT. This chain joins TRBV6-5 and TRBJ1-1; D not certain. V lost 4 bases, J lost 1 base, and 10 bases lay in between. Germline lookup yields CDR1 MNHEY and CDR2 SVGAGI. The CDR3 has 14 residues.

V gene TRBV5-1 combines with J gene TRBJ1-1, with D maybe TRBD1 (5 bases). CDR3 length: 13 amino acids. Germline assignment: CDR1 SGHRS and CDR2 YFSETQ. With 4 bases removed from V and 1 base from J, the gap between germline ends came to 8 bases. CDR3 sequence: CASSRQSNTEAFF. The CDR3 DNA follows: TGCGCCAGCAGCAGACAGTCGAACACTGAAGCTTTCTTT.

This clone appeared a single time. The genes are TRBV25-1 and TRBJ2-3; tentatively, D is TRBD2 (6 bases). The CDR3 extends over 15 amino acids. CDR1 and CDR2 (germline): MGHDK, SYGVNS. Deletions cut 2 bases from V and 3 bases from J, with 12 bases between. CDR3 amino acids: CASSEAGTRTDTQYF. DNA of the CDR3: TGTGCCAGCAGTGAAGCGGGAACAAGGACAGATACGCAGTATTTT.

The chain links TRBV7-3 to TRBJ2-5, with 9 bases aligning to TRBD1. The junction had 9 bases not matched to a gene; V was cut back by 2 bases and J by 5 bases. The CDR3 consists of 16 residues. Germline V gives CDR1 SGHTA, CDR2 FQGTGA. CDR3 region: CASSLGGQGKLETQYF. CDR3 nucleotide sequence: TGTGCCAGCAGCTTAGGGGGACAGGGAAAATTGGAGACCCAGTACTTC.

This chain uses TRBV25-1 with TRBJ1-1; 8 nucleotides line up with TRBD1. Germline assignment: CDR1 MGHDK and CDR2 SYGVNS. V gave up 0 bases and J gave up 3 bases; unmatched junction bases: 6. This CDR3 contains 16 residues. In DNA, the CDR3 is TGTGCCAGCAGTGAATATACCAGGGGGCGGCACACTGAAGCTTTCTTT. Amino acids: CASSEYTRGRHTEAFF.

This clone was picked up a small number of times. The rearrangement links TRBV4-2 to TRBJ2-5; D uncertain. Germline loops: CDR1 LGHNA, CDR2 YNFKEQ. This CDR3 comprises 13 residues. Trimming stripped 3 bases from V and 3 bases from J, with 8 bases between. DNA of the CDR3: TGTGCCAGCAGCCAGTTCACTAAAGAGACCCAGTACTTC. Its protein product is CASSQFTKETQYF.

The chain couples TRBV12-5 to TRBJ2-1, with D unresolved. From germline, CDR1 is LGHNT and CDR2 FRNRAP. The CDR3 runs 14 residues. Trimming removed 0 bases at V and 7 bases at J, with 10 bases between. Here the CDR3 DNA reads TGTGCTAGTGGTTTGGTACTGAAGAAAAATGAGCAGTTCTTC. Translating gives CASGLVLKKNEQFF.

The J gene is TRBJ2-1, the V gene TRBV7-2; D might be TRBD1 (5 bases). With 5 bases removed from V and 3 bases from J, the gap between germline ends came to 17 bases. Germline CDR1 SGHTA, CDR2 FQGNSA. CDR3 size: 16 residues. The CDR3 DNA follows: TGTGCCAGCAGCAACCTGGGGCCGGGCGGCTACAATGAGCAGTTCTTC. As protein: CASSNLGPGGYNEQFF.